This T cell receptor beta chain was recovered during a study of T cells in Graves' hyperthyroidism and ophthalmopathy. Across the study: Peripheral blood was drawn at first diagnosis, prior to all treatment. General study points: Blood also contained most expanded thyroid clonotypes above 0.001.

This clonotype has at least ten counts. Its antigen is undetermined. Authors of the study amplified TCR beta CDR3 regions from RNA transcripts. In the first-round RT-PCR of the TCR CDR3, the HTBI primer set was used. A single record per CDR3 protein comes from TCRdb applying MiXCR to the multiplex PCR reads. The data contain about 760,000 distinct CDR3 sequences, 35% of them singletons. This CDR3 is built from 13 residues. V was trimmed by 3 bases and J by 7 bases, leaving 13 bases between them. Germline loops: CDR1 SQVTM, CDR2 ANQGSEA. PBMCs were collected from an approximately 9.2 ml volume of fresh peripheral blood.

Sequencing was carried out using blood. The TCR originated in a middle-aged woman with Graves' hyperthyroidism. The rearrangement joins TRBV29-1 to TRBJ1-5; D may be TRBD1 (6 bases). Here the CDR3 DNA reads TGCAGCGTTGACGACGGGGGCAGGCAGCCCCAGCATTTT. Translation: CSVDDGGRQPQHF.